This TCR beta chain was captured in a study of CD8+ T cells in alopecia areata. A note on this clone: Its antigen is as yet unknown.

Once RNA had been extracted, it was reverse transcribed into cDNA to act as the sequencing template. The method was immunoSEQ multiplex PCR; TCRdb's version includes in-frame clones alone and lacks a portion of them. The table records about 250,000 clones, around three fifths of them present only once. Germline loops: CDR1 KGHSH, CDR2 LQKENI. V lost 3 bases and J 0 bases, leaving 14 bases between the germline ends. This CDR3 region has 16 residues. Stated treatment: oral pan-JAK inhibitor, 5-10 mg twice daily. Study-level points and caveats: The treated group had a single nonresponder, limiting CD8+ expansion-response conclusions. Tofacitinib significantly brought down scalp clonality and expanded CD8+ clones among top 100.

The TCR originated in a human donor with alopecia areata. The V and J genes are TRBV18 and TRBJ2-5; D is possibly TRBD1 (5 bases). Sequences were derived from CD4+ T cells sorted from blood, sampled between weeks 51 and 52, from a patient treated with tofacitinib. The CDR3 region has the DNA TGTGCCAGCTCACCGTTGCTGAAGGGGTACCAAGAGACCCAGTACTTC. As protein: CASSPLLKGYQETQYF.